The sequence of this TCR beta chain was determined in a study of regulatory T cells in long-lasting Graves disease. HTBI primers from iRepertoire and Arm-PCR of CDR3 regions yielded the TCR beta libraries. As originally analysed: The identification of 55 to 70 TRBV and approximately 15 TRBJ segments was made across samples. From the multiplex PCR reads, TCRdb called clonotypes with MiXCR, one entry per CDR3 protein. The V and J calls shown here were made by TCRdb, not taken from the authors' results. The sample has around 500,000 distinct CDR3 sequences, approximately 12% seen once. Time point specified: newly diagnosed GD, antithyroid drugs for less than 3 months. Isolated PBMC RNA provided the starting material for the TCR library. EDTA tubes received around 9.4 milliliters of collected peripheral blood. This clonotype appeared many times. This CDR3 is 11 amino acids long. Germline CDR1 and CDR2: MDHEN and SYDVKM.

The same sample was also used in a study of T cells in Graves' hyperthyroidism and ophthalmopathy. According to that study: Newly diagnosed patients aged 18 to 65 had hyperthyroidism of under 2 months' duration. Reasons for excluding patients were uncontrolled infection, other autoimmune disease, pregnancy or lactation.

J is TRBJ2-5 and V is TRBV28; D is uncertain. The J call may be mistaken, given a closer DNA end match to TRBJ2-1. This receptor was obtained from a man aged 25-45 years with Graves disease. Sequenced material: peripheral blood mononuclear cells (PBMCs), taken at new diagnosis, from a patient treated with antithyroid drugs. This chain's CDR3 is CATSSVNEQFF. CDR3 DNA sequence: TGTGCCACCTCTTCGGTGAATGAGCAGTTCTTC.